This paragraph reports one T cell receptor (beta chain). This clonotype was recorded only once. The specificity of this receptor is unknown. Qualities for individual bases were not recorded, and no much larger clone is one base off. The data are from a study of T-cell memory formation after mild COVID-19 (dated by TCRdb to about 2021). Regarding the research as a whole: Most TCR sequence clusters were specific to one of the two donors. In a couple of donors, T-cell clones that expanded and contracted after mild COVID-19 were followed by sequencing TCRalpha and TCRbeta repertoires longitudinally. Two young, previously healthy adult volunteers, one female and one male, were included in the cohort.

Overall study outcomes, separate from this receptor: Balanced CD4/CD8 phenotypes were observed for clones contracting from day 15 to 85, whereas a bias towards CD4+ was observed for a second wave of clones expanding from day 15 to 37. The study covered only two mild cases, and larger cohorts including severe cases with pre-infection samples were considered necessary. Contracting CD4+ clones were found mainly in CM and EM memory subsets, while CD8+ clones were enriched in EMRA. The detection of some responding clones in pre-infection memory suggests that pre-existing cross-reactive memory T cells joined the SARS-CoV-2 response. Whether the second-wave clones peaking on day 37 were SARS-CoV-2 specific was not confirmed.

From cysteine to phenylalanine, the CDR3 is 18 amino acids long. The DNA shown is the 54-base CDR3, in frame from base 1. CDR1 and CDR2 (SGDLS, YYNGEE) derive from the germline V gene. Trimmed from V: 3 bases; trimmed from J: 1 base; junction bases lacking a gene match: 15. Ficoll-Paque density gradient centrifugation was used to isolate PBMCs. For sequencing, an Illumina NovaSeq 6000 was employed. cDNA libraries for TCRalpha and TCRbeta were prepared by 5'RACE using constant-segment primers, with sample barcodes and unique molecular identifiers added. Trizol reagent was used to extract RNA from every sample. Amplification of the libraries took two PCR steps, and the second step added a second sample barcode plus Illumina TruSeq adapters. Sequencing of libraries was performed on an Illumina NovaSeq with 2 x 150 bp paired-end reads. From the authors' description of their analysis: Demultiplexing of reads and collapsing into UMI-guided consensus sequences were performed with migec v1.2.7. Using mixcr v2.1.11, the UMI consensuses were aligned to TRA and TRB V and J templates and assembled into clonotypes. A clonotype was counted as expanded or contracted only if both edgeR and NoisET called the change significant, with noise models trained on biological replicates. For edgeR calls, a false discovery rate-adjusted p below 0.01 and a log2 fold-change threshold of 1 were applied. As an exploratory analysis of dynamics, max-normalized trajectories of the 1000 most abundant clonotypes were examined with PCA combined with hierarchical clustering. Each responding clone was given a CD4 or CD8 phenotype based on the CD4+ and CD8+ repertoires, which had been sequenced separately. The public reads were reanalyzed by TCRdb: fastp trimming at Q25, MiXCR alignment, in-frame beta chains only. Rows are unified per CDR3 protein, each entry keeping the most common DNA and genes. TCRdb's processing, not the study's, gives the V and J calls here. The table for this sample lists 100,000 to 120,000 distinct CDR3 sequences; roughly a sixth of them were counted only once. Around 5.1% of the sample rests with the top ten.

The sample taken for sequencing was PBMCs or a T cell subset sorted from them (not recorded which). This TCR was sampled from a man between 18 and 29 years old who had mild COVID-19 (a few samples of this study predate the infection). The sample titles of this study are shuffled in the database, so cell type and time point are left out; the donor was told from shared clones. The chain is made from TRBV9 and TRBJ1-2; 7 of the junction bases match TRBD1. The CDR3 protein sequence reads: CASSEGLGQDAYNYGYTF. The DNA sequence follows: TGTGCCAGCAGCGAGGGGTTAGGACAGGACGCTTATAACTATGGCTACACCTTC. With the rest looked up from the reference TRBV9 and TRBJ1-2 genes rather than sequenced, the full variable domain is DSGVTQTPKHLITATGQRVTLRCSPRSGDLSVYWYQQSLDQGLQFLIQYYNGEERAKGNILERFSAQQFPDLHSELNLSSLELGDSALYFCASSEGLGQDAYNYGYTFGSGTRLTVV.